This T cell receptor beta chain was recovered during a study of T cell repertoires in cytomegalovirus infection. The CDR3 is 16 amino acids. Trimming took off 1 base at V and 2 bases at J, with 14 bases between the two ends. In this sample, this clonotype turned up a few times. Its specificity is not known. TCRdb ran MiXCR on the reads and lists one entry per CDR3 protein. The sample carries about 69,000 distinct CDR3 sequences, 28% recorded once. The specimen comprised CD8+ T cells from cultured PBMCs, sampled from culture after CMV antigen stimulation. This chain links TRBV12-3 or TRBV12-4 with TRBJ1-1, with D uncertain. The receptor comes from a human donor in good health (CMV status not recorded). Some clones in this sample may be carry-over from other donors' samples. CDR3 sequence: CASSLGAYGRNTEAFF. The CDR3 DNA sequence: TGTGCCAGCAGTTTAGGGGCTTACGGCAGAAACACTGAAGCTTTCTTT.